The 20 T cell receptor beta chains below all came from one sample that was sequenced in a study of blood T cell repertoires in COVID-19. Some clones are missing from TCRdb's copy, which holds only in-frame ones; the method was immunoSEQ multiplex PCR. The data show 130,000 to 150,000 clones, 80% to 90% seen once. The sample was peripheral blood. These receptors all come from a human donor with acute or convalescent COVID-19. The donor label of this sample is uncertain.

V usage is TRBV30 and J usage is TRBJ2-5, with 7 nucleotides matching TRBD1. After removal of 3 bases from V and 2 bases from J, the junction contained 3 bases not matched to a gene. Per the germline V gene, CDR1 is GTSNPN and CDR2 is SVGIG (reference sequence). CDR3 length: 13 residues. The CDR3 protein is CAWRGQKQETQYF. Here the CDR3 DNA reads TGTGCCTGGAGGGGACAGAAGCAAGAGACCCAGTACTTC. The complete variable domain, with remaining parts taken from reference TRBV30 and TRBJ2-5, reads SQTIHQWPATLVQPVGSPLSLECTVEGTSNPNLYWYRQAAGRGLQLLFYSVGIGQISSEVPQNLSASRPQDRQFILSSKKLLLSDSGFYLCAWRGQKQETQYFGPGTRLLVL.

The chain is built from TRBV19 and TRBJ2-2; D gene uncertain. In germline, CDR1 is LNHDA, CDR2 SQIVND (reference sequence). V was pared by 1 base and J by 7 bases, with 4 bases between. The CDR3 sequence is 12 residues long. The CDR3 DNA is TGTGCCAGTAGTATAGGGCTCGGGGAGCTGTTTTTT. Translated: CASSIGLGELFF.

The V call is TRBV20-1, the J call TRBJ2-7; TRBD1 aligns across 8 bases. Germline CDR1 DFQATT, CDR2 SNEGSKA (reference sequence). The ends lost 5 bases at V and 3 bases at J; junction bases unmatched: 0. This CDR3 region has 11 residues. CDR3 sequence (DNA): TGCAGTGCTGGACAGGGCTACGAGCAGTACGTC. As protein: CSAGQGYEQYV.

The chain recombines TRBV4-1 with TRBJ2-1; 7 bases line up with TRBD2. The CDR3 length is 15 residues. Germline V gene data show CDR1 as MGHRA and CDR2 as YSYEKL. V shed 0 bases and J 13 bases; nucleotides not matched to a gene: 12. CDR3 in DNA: TGCGCCAGCAGCCAAGAGGGGGGGAGGCTTGGGCCCCAGTTCTTC. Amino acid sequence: CASSQEGGRLGPQFF.

Written as DNA, the CDR3 is TGTGCCAGCAGGGGTGAGGGCAATCAGCCCCAGCATTTT. It encodes CASRGEGNQPQHF. The chain combines TRBV12-3 or TRBV12-4 with TRBJ1-5; unclear D gene. CDR3 size: 13 residues. The ends were cut back, 6 bases at V and 2 bases at J, with 8 bases in the middle.

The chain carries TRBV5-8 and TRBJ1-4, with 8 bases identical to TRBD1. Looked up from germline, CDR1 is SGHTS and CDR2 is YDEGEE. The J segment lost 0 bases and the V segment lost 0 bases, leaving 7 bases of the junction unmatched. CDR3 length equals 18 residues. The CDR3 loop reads CASSLAQGAFATNEKLFF. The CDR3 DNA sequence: TGTGCCAGCAGCTTGGCGCAGGGGGCGTTTGCAACTAATGAAAAACTGTTTTTT.

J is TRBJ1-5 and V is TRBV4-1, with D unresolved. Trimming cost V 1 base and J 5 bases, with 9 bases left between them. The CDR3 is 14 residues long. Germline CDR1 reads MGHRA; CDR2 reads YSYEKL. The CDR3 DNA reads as TGCGCCAGCAGCCAAGCCCCAATCCATCAGCCCCAGCATTTT. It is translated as CASSQAPIHQPQHF.

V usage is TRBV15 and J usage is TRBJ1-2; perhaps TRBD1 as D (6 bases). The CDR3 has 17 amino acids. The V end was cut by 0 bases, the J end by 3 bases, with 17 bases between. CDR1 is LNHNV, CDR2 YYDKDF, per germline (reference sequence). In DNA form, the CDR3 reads TGTGCCACCAGCAGAGATCTATTAGAAGGACAGTACTATGGCTACACCTTC. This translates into CATSRDLLEGQYYGYTF.

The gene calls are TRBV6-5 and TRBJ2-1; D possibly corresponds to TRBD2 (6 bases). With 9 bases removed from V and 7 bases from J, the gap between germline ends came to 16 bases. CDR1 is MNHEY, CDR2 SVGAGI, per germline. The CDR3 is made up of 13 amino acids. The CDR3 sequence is CASRGTSWNEQFF. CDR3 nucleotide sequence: TGTGCCAGTCGGGGGACTTCATGGAATGAGCAGTTCTTC.

CDR3 loop: CASSLTWPQHF. CDR3 in DNA: TGTGCCAGCAGTCTGACATGGCCCCAGCATTTT. The chain is built from TRBV12-3 or TRBV12-4 and TRBJ1-5; D not resolved. CDR3 length: 11 residues. V was pared by 5 bases and J by 9 bases, with 8 bases between.

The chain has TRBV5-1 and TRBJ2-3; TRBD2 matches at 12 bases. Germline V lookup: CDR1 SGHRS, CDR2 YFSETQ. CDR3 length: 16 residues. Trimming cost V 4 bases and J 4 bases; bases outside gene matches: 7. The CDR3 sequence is CASSTTSGGWADTQYF. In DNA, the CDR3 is TGCGCCAGCAGCACTACTAGCGGGGGGTGGGCAGATACGCAGTATTTT.

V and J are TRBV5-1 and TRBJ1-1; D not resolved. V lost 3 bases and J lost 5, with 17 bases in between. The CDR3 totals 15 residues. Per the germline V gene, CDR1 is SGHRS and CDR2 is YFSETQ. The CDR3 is CASSYFGTYSTEAFF. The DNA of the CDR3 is TGCGCCAGCAGCTACTTCGGTACTTATTCGACTGAAGCTTTCTTT.

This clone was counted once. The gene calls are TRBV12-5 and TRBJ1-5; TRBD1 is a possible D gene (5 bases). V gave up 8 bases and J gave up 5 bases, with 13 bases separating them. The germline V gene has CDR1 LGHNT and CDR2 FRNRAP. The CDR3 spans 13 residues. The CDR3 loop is CASPQGSHQPQHF. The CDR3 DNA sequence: TGTGCTAGTCCGCAGGGTAGTCATCAGCCCCAGCATTTT.

This CDR3 reads CASSLDLQSYNEQFF. The CDR3 DNA follows: TGTGCCAGCAGCTTAGATCTTCAGTCCTACAATGAGCAGTTCTTC. The rearrangement links TRBV11-3 to TRBJ2-1, with no clear D. CDR3 length: 15 amino acids. Trimming took off 0 bases at V and 1 base at J, with 7 bases between the two ends. CDR1 is SGHNT and CDR2 is YENEEA in the germline V gene.

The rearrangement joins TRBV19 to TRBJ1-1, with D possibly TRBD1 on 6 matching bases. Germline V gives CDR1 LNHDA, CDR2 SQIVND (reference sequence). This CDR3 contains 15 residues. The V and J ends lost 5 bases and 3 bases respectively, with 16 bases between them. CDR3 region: CASSVRTVRDTEAFF. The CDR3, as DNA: TGTGCCAGTAGTGTCCGGACAGTGAGGGACACTGAAGCTTTCTTT. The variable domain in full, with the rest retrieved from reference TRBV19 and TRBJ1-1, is DGGITQSPKYLFRKEGQNVTLSCEQNLNHDAMYWYRQDPGQGLRLIYYSQIVNDFQKGDIAEGYSVSREKKESFPLTVTSAQKNPTAFYLCASSVRTVRDTEAFFGQGTRLTVV.

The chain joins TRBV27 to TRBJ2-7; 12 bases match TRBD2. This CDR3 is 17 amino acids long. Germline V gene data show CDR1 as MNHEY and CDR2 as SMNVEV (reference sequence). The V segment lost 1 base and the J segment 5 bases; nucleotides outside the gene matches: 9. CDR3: CASSLYLAGGLNDEQYF. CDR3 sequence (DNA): TGTGCCAGCAGTTTATATCTAGCGGGGGGGCTAAACGACGAGCAGTACTTC.

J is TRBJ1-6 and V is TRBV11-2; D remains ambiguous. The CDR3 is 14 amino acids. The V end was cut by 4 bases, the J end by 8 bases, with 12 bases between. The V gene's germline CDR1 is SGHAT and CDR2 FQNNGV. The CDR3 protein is CASSSPLADSPLHF. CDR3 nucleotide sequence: TGTGCCAGCAGCTCCCCATTAGCCGATTCACCCCTCCACTTT.

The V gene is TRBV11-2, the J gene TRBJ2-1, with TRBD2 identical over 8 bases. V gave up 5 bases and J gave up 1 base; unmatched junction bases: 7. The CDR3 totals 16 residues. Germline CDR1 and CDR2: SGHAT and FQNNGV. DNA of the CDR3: TGTGCCAGCAGCCGCCTCGCTAGCGGGTCCTACAATGAGCAGTTCTTC. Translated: CASSRLASGSYNEQFF.

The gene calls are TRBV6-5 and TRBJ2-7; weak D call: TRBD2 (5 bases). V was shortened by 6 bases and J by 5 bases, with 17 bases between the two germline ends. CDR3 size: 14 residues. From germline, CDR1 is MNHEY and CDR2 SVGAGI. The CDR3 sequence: CASSQAPGSNEQYV. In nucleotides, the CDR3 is TGTGCCAGCAGCCAAGCCCCGGGGAGCAACGAGCAGTACGTC.

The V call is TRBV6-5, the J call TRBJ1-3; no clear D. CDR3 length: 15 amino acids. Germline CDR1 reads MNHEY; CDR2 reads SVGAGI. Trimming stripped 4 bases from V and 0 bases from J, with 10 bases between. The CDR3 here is CASSSPRLSGNTIYF. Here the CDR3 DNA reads TGTGCCAGCAGTTCTCCTAGGCTCTCTGGAAACACCATATATTTT.